Described below is a single T cell receptor beta chain sequence and its context. This clone was recorded once. No antigen is known for it. Base qualities are missing; no much larger clone stands one base away. Libraries were constructed by the immunoSEQ multiplex PCR assay. TCRdb took over this immuneACCESS table, retaining in-frame rearrangements with V and J assigned. Such tables are incomplete; in checked studies, under half of the missing clones stem from an unresolved V gene, and the remainder is unexplained. The sample table contains about 140,000 clones; only one count was recorded for 85% to 90% of them. The ten largest clones represent about 1.7% of the sample. The sample is drawn from a study of control samples from healthy donors and cancer patients (dated by TCRdb to 2019 to 2021). Sequencing was performed on blood. This receptor was identified in a man aged 18 to 29 in good health.

The CDR3 sequence is CASSRQGENTEAFF. The sequence in DNA is TGTGCCAGTAGTAGACAGGGGGAGAACACTGAAGCTTTCTTT. This receptor chain uses TRBV19 and TRBJ1-1, and 9 junction bases match TRBD1. Via the germline V gene (reference sequence), CDR1 is LNHDA and CDR2 SQIVND. The CDR3 spans 14 residues, from the cysteine through the phenylalanine. Only the CDR3 DNA is retained, 42 bases long and in frame from the first base. The junction shows trimming of 4 bases on V and 1 base on J, and the gene matches do not reach 1 base of it.